The rows below give T cell receptor beta chains drawn from one sample of a study of blood T cell repertoires in COVID-19. The assay was immunoSEQ multiplex PCR, and TCRdb's table has in-frame clones only and misses some. The profile shows roughly 500,000 clones, around 85% of them singletons. Sequenced input: PBMCs or T cells enriched from blood (not recorded which). These receptors came from a woman aged 55-70 years who had recovered from COVID-19. The CDR3 runs from the conserved cysteine through the conserved F or W. The D gene is left open where the match is weak. Rows give clone size only sometimes, using once, few, many, or a class for an expanded clone.

D,J,V,size,DNA,CDR3
TRBD2,TRBJ2-1,TRBV7-2,NA,TGTGCCAGCAGCCCTTGGACTAGCGGGGGCCCCAGGAATGAGCAGTTCTTC,CASSPWTSGGPRNEQFF
NA,TRBJ2-1,TRBV11-2,once,TGTGCCAGCATTCCTATTGCCGCCCCTGGCAATGAGCAGTTCTTC,CASIPIAAPGNEQFF
TRBD1,TRBJ2-6,TRBV2,once,TGTGCCGCGCTCGTGGGACAGGGAGCTGGGGCCAACGTCCTGACTTTC,CAALVGQGAGANVLTF
NA,TRBJ1-3,TRBV11-3,NA,TGTGCCAGCAGCTCCTCCCCGAGGGTATCGGAAGGAAACACCATATATTTT,CASSSSPRVSEGNTIYF
TRBD1,TRBJ1-6,TRBV18,NA,TGTGCCAGCTCAACTACAGGGGGCCGAGATTCACCCCTCCACTTT,CASSTTGGRDSPLHF
TRBD2,TRBJ2-2,TRBV7-2,NA,TGTGCCAGCAGCTCGGGACTAGCGAACACCGGGGAGCTGTTTTTT,CASSSGLANTGELFF
TRBD1,TRBJ1-5,TRBV23-1,NA,TGCGCCAGCAGTCAAACAGGGGAGAATCAGCCCCAGCATTTT,CASSQTGENQPQHF
TRBD1,TRBJ2-3,TRBV18,NA,TGTGCCAGCTCACCTCGGACAGGGAAGGGGGATACGCAGTATTTT,CASSPRTGKGDTQYF
NA,TRBJ2-2,TRBV10-1,NA,TGCGCCAGCAGTGATTATGATCAGGGGAACACCGGGGAGCTGTTTTTT,CASSDYDQGNTGELFF
NA,TRBJ2-7,TRBV7-9,NA,TGTGCCAGCAGCGCTACCCCGACAGATTTCTACGAGCAGTACTTC,CASSATPTDFYEQYF
NA,TRBJ1-2,TRBV9,NA,TGTGCCAGCAGCGTAGTGGGGGGAGGAGGCTACACCTTC,CASSVVGGGGYTF
NA,TRBJ2-1,TRBV3-1/TRBV3-2,once,TGTGCCAGCAGCAGTAAGGGTTGGGGCGGAACCTACAATGAGCAGTTCTTC,CASSSKGWGGTYNEQFF
NA,TRBJ2-2,TRBV12-3/TRBV12-4,NA,TGTGCCAGCAGTCGGGGTACCGGGGAGCTGTTTTTT,CASSRGTGELFF
NA,TRBJ2-1,TRBV12-3/TRBV12-4,NA,TGTGCCAGCAGTCGGACAGCCTACAATGAGCAGTTCTTC,CASSRTAYNEQFF
TRBD1,TRBJ1-1,TRBV18,NA,TGTGCCAGCTCACCACAGGGGCGGACAGGAGGCACTGAAGCTTTCTTT,CASSPQGRTGGTEAFF
TRBD2,TRBJ2-3,TRBV4-2,NA,TGTGCCAGCAGCCCAGGATCGGGACTACACACAGATACGCAGTATTTT,CASSPGSGLHTDTQYF
NA,TRBJ2-2,TRBV4-2,NA,TGTGCCAGCAGCCAAGGACAGACGGGCGGGGAGCTGTTTTTT,CASSQGQTGGELFF
NA,TRBJ2-5,TRBV2,NA,TGTGCCAGCAGTCGCGGGACTGCGAATGCGGAGACCCAGTACTTC,CASSRGTANAETQYF
TRBD1,TRBJ1-2,TRBV5-4,NA,TGTGCCAGCAGCTTGGATAGGACAGGGGGCTATGGCTACACCTTC,CASSLDRTGGYGYTF
TRBD1,TRBJ2-5,TRBV25-1,NA,TGTGCCAGCAGTGAATTAGGGACAGTCAGCCAAGAGACCCAGTACTTC,CASSELGTVSQETQYF
TRBD2,TRBJ2-1,TRBV4-1,NA,TGCGCCAGCACCCTAGCGGGGGACTACAATGAGCAGTTCTTC,CASTLAGDYNEQFF
NA,TRBJ2-1,TRBV5-6,NA,TGTGCCAGCAGCTTAGACAGGAATGAGCAGTTCTTC,CASSLDRNEQFF
NA,TRBJ2-1,TRBV24-1,NA,TGTGCCACCAGCCCTGGGGAAAACAGGGATGAGCAGTTCTTC,CATSPGENRDEQFF
TRBD2,TRBJ2-1,TRBV19,NA,TGTGCCAGTAGTATGGTAGCGGGGGTGAACAATGAGCAGTTCTTC,CASSMVAGVNNEQFF
TRBD1,TRBJ1-4,TRBV6-5,once,TGTGCCAGCGGGTCACAGGGGAATGAAAAACTGTTTTTT,CASGSQGNEKLFF